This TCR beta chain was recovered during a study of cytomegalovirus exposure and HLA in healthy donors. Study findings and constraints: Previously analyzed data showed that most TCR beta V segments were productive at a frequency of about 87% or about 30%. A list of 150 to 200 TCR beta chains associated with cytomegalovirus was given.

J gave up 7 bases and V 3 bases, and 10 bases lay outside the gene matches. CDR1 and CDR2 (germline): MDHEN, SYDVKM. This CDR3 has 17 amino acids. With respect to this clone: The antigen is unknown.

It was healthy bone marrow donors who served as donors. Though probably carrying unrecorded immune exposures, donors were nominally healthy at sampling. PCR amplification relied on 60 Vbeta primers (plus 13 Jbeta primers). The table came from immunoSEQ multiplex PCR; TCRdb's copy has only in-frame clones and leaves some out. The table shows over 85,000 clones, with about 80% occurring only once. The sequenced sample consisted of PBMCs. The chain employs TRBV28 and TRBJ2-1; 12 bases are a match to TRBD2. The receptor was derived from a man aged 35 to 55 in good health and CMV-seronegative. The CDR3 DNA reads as TGTGCCAGCAGTTTCAGGACTAGCGGGAAGGGGATGAATGAGCAGTTCTTC. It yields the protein CASSFRTSGKGMNEQFF.